Below, 29 T cell receptor beta chains from the same sample are listed, as sequenced in a study of shared clonotypes between healthy human individuals. Sequencing was performed with immunoSEQ multiplex PCR; in TCRdb, only in-frame clones are kept and a portion is missing. The table records under 2.5 million clones, approximately 90% of them present only once. Sequenced material: naive CD4+ T cells from PBMCs. Subset defined: CD45RA+ positively selected. The receptors here all came from a man younger than 35 in good health. Some clones in this sample may be carry-over from other donors' samples.

V is TRBV7-9 and J is TRBJ2-7; a weak D match, TRBD2 (7 bases). Germline CDR1 reads SEHNR; CDR2 reads FQNEAQ (reference sequence). Between the trimmed V and J ends, which lost 5 bases and 4 bases, there was a span of 12 bases. The CDR3 is 13 amino acids. The CDR3 protein is CASSPGRGYEQYF. CDR3 in DNA: TGTGCCAGCAGCCCGGGGAGGGGGTACGAGCAGTACTTC.

As to this clone: The sample carries other DNA sequences with the same CDR3. V is TRBV5-1 and J is TRBJ2-2, with 7 bases fitting TRBD1. In germline, CDR1 is SGHRS, CDR2 YFSETQ. This CDR3 region has 16 residues. The J segment lost 0 bases and the V segment lost 4 bases, leaving 6 bases of the junction unmatched. This CDR3 reads CASSPPGTANTGELFF. The CDR3 DNA reads as TGCGCCAGCAGCCCCCCCGGGACAGCGAACACCGGGGAGCTGTTTTTT.

V is TRBV15 and J is TRBJ2-5; 8 nucleotides agree with TRBD2. CDR1 LNHNV and CDR2 YYDKDF come from the germline V gene (reference sequence). There are 13 residues in the CDR3. With 8 bases clipped from V and 4 bases from J, the junction kept 6 bases outside the gene matches. CDR3 DNA: TGTGCCACCGGACTAGCTTCTCTAGAGACCCAGTACTTC. The encoded protein is CATGLASLETQYF. Drawing the rest from reference TRBV15 and TRBJ2-5, the complete variable domain is DAMVIQNPRYQVTQFGKPVTLSCSQTLNHNVMYWYQQKSSQAPKLLFHYYDKDFNNEADTPDNFQSRRPNTSFCFLDIRSPGLGDTAMYLCATGLASLETQYFGPGTRLLVL.

This rearrangement joins TRBV19 to TRBJ1-1, with D possibly being TRBD1 (5 bases). V shed 6 bases and J shed 2 bases, with 13 bases lying between them. Germline loops: CDR1 LNHDA, CDR2 SQIVND (reference sequence). The CDR3 runs to 14 residues. CDR3 coding DNA: TGTGCCAGTAGCATGGGCGGGGGAAACACTGAAGCTTTCTTT. Translating gives CASSMGGGNTEAFF.

Concerning this clone itself: Distinct nucleotide sequences in the sample also encode this CDR3. The V gene is TRBV5-4, the J gene TRBJ2-7, with D hard to call. Germline-derived CDR1 and CDR2 are SGHNT and YYREEE (reference sequence). This CDR3 has 15 amino acids. V lost 0 bases and J lost 0, with 10 bases in between. The CDR3 DNA sequence: TGTGCCAGCAGCTTGGGGGCAGGTCCCTCCTACGAGCAGTACTTC. Amino acids: CASSLGAGPSYEQYF.

This chain uses TRBV28 with TRBJ2-3; 8 bases fit TRBD2. This CDR3 contains 15 residues. Germline CDR1 and CDR2: MDHEN and SYDVKM. Trimming at V came to 6 bases and at J to 5 bases, leaving 10 bases not matched to a gene. The CDR3 sequence is CASRSRGLVRDTQYF. In nucleotides, the CDR3 is TGTGCCAGCAGAAGTAGGGGACTAGTGAGAGATACGCAGTATTTT.

The CDR3 spells CASQGATNEKLFF. The DNA of the CDR3 is TGTGCCAGCCAGGGGGCAACTAATGAAAAACTGTTTTTT. The J gene is TRBJ1-4, the V gene TRBV7-9; 7 nucleotides align to TRBD1. This CDR3 has 13 amino acids. Losses at the gene ends were 8 bases for V and 0 bases for J; bases not matched to a gene: 0. The germline gives CDR1 SEHNR, CDR2 FQNEAQ (reference sequence).

This clone was detected once. In the same sample, other DNA sequences code for this CDR3. The chain carries TRBV5-1 and TRBJ2-7; D is unclear. Trimming left V 0 bases short and J 7 bases short, with 14 bases between. This CDR3 is built from 14 residues. Germline V CDR1 and CDR2: SGHRS, YFSETQ. CDR3 region: CASSLVAGSLEQYF. In DNA form, the CDR3 reads TGCGCCAGCAGCTTGGTGGCCGGGTCGTTGGAGCAGTACTTC.

This clone appeared once. A junction boundary mismatches the germline segment, possibly from a read error. The chain has TRBV18 and TRBJ1-1, with a possible D match to TRBD1 (5 bases). This CDR3 is 16 amino acids long. Germline V CDR1 and CDR2: KGHSH, LQKENI. This CDR3 is CASSPPGLNLNTEAFF. CDR3 bases: TGTGCCAGCTCACCGCCGGGACTAAACCTGAATACTGAAGCTTTCTTT.

The rearrangement joins TRBV28 to TRBJ2-7, with D unclear. The CDR3 covers 11 residues. Looked up from germline, CDR1 is MDHEN and CDR2 is SYDVKM. Trimming removed 8 bases at V and 2 bases at J, with 7 bases between. The CDR3 region has the DNA TGTGCCAGCTGTCAAACCTACGAGCAGTACTTC. Amino acid sequence: CASCQTYEQYF.

The CDR3 DNA sequence: TGTGCCAGCAGCGTAGTGGGACTCCCCCTTTCCTACAATGAGCAGTTCTTC. This codes for CASSVVGLPLSYNEQFF. V and J are TRBV9 and TRBJ2-1, with D possibly being TRBD2 (6 bases). This CDR3 is built from 17 residues. V dropped 0 bases and J dropped 1 base, with 14 bases sitting between them. The germline V gene has CDR1 SGDLS and CDR2 YYNGEE.

A note on this clone: The sample contains more than one DNA sequence encoding this CDR3. The chain recombines TRBV9 with TRBJ2-3; no definite D call. Trimming took 3 bases from V and 0 from J, leaving 5 bases between them. The CDR3 spans 13 residues. CDR1 is SGDLS and CDR2 is YYNGEE in the germline V gene. The CDR3 loop reads CASSGSSTDTQYF. In nucleotides, the CDR3 is TGTGCCAGCAGCGGTTCTAGCACAGATACGCAGTATTTT.

The V gene is TRBV9, the J gene TRBJ2-7; 8 bases agree with TRBD2. Germline V lookup: CDR1 SGDLS, CDR2 YYNGEE. The CDR3 contains 15 residues. V was clipped by 0 bases and J by 4 bases; unmatched bases: 6. The CDR3 sequence is CASSVEAGAGYEQYF. The CDR3 nucleotides read TGTGCCAGCAGCGTAGAAGCGGGAGCGGGGTACGAGCAGTACTTC.

This clone has a single count. The chain is built from TRBV30 and TRBJ2-7, with D perhaps TRBD1 (6 bases). The V and J ends lost 5 bases and 3 bases respectively, with 20 bases between them. There are 15 residues in the CDR3. Germline CDR1 reads GTSNPN; CDR2 reads SVGIG (reference sequence). This CDR3 reads CAWAGQGITHYEQYF. The CDR3 DNA reads TGTGCCTGGGCCGGGCAGGGGATCACCCACTACGAGCAGTACTTC.

The CDR3 is CASSINSGETQYF. The CDR3 nucleotides read TGTGCCAGTAGTATTAACTCTGGAGAGACCCAGTACTTC. The genes are TRBV19 and TRBJ2-5, with D hard to call. Trimming stripped 3 bases from V and 4 bases from J, with 9 bases between. Germline CDR1 LNHDA, CDR2 SQIVND (reference sequence). The CDR3 totals 13 residues.

This chain links TRBV5-1 with TRBJ2-1; 11 bases match TRBD1. Trimming took 1 base from V and 7 from J; bases not matched to a gene: 7. The CDR3 runs to 16 residues. The germline gives CDR1 SGHRS, CDR2 YFSETQ. CDR3 sequence (DNA): TGCGCCAGCAGCTTGTTCGGACAGGGGGCGGAGAATGAGCAGTTCTTC. Translation: CASSLFGQGAENEQFF.

This chain joins TRBV28 and TRBJ2-3; D uncertain. CDR1 is MDHEN and CDR2 is SYDVKM in the germline V gene. The CDR3 contains 14 residues. Trimming left V 6 bases short and J 0 bases short, with 10 bases between. CDR3 residues: CASSYSRSTDTQYF. The CDR3, as DNA: TGTGCCAGCAGCTATAGCAGAAGCACAGATACGCAGTATTTT.

The chain uses TRBV5-1 and TRBJ2-5, with 7 bases identical to TRBD1. This CDR3 spans 16 amino acids. V dropped 5 bases and J dropped 1; count of bases not matched to a gene: 11. CDR1 is SGHRS, CDR2 YFSETQ, per germline. The CDR3 region has the DNA TGCGCCAGCAGTGAATCTAGTAGGGGGCCCCAAGAGACCCAGTACTTC. Encoded protein: CASSESSRGPQETQYF.

About this clone itself: The same CDR3 is also encoded by other DNA sequences in this sample. CDR3 amino acids: CASSVPGELFF. The CDR3 bases are TGTGCCAGCAGCGTACCCGGGGAGCTGTTTTTT. This chain uses TRBV9 with TRBJ2-2; D not resolved. The CDR3 contains 11 residues. Trimming took 1 base from V and 6 from J, leaving 1 base between them. In germline, CDR1 is SGDLS, CDR2 YYNGEE.

This sequence joins TRBV27 and TRBJ2-2; D gene uncertain. With 6 bases removed from V and 0 bases from J, the gap between germline ends came to 11 bases. This CDR3 contains 15 residues. Germline V gives CDR1 MNHEY, CDR2 SMNVEV (reference sequence). CDR3 DNA: TGTGCCAGCAGCGACAACTATTCGAACACCGGGGAGCTGTTTTTT. Its translation is CASSDNYSNTGELFF.

The rearrangement links TRBV11-2 to TRBJ2-7, with D perhaps being TRBD1 or TRBD2 (5 bases each). CDR3 size: 19 residues. The V gene lost 5 bases and the J gene lost 2 bases, with 28 bases spanning the gap. Germline V gene data show CDR1 as SGHAT and CDR2 as FQNNGV. The CDR3 reads CASSTIGTSEGRVTYEQYF. The DNA for the CDR3 is TGTGCCAGCAGCACCATCGGCACCTCCGAGGGGCGGGTTACCTACGAGCAGTACTTC.

This clone showed up just a few times. The chain uses TRBV4-1 and TRBJ1-5; 9 bases align to TRBD1. Germline V gives CDR1 MGHRA, CDR2 YSYEKL. Trimming took 0 bases from V and 6 from J; bases not matched to a gene: 3. The CDR3 runs to 15 residues. The CDR3 loop is CASSQDGQGSQPQHF. CDR3 nucleotide sequence: TGCGCCAGCAGCCAAGATGGACAGGGGAGTCAGCCCCAGCATTTT.

The chain carries TRBV20-1 and TRBJ1-1, with unresolved D. CDR3 length equals 8 residues. V was trimmed by 7 bases and J by 5 bases, leaving 2 bases between them. Germline CDR1 DFQATT, CDR2 SNEGSKA (reference sequence). Here the CDR3 reads CSGTEAFF. The DNA for the CDR3 is TGCAGTGGGACTGAAGCTTTCTTT.

The chain combines TRBV29-1 with TRBJ2-6; 7 bases match TRBD1. The CDR3 covers 14 residues. V trimming: 4 bases; J trimming: 0 bases; junction bases outside the gene matches: 0. Germline loops: CDR1 SQVTM, CDR2 ANQGSEA. CDR3 residues: CSVGDSSGANVLTF. In nucleotides, the CDR3 is TGCAGCGTTGGGGACAGCTCTGGGGCCAACGTCCTGACTTTC.

In this sample, this clone turned up a few times. The chain has TRBV2 and TRBJ2-7, with D unresolved. The length of the CDR3 is 12 residues. Germline CDR1 SNHLY, CDR2 FYNNEI. V lost 4 bases to trimming and J lost 1 base, with 5 bases between them. CDR3 region: CASSVQSYEQYF. In DNA, the CDR3 is TGTGCCAGCAGTGTACAATCCTACGAGCAGTACTTC.

The chain recombines TRBV29-1 with TRBJ2-5, with D uncertain. This CDR3 is built from 10 residues. CDR1 is SQVTM, CDR2 ANQGSEA, per germline. Trimming stripped 7 bases from V and 2 bases from J, with 5 bases between. For the CDR3, the DNA is TGCAGCGCAGGTCAAGAGACCCAGTACTTC. Residues: CSAGQETQYF.

The chain combines TRBV7-9 with TRBJ1-2; a possible D gene is TRBD1 (6 bases). The CDR3 spans 14 residues. Trimming pared 7 bases from V and 0 bases from J, leaving 12 bases between. Per the germline V gene, CDR1 is SEHNR and CDR2 is FQNEAQ (reference sequence). In DNA form, the CDR3 reads TGTGCCAGCACTCGGGACACCACTAACTATGGCTACACCTTC. Its protein product is CASTRDTTNYGYTF.

This clone was picked up a small number of times. This sample includes further DNA sequences coding for the same CDR3. The chain has TRBV30 and TRBJ1-1; D is unresolved. V was trimmed by 3 bases and J by 1 base, leaving 6 bases between them. This CDR3 comprises 12 residues. Germline assignment: CDR1 GTSNPN and CDR2 SVGIG (reference sequence). The CDR3 DNA sequence: TGTGCCTGGAGCCCGTGGAACACTGAAGCTTTCTTT. Residues: CAWSPWNTEAFF.

J is TRBJ1-1 and V is TRBV5-1, with 7 positions matching TRBD1. Trimming at V came to 4 bases and at J to 4 bases, leaving 10 bases not matched to a gene. The CDR3 contains 15 residues. The germline V gene encodes CDR1 SGHRS and CDR2 YFSETQ. The CDR3 DNA sequence: TGCGCCAGCAGCCCCCTACAGGGGAGCGGCACTGAAGCTTTCTTT. This encodes CASSPLQGSGTEAFF.